A single sample gave rise to the 10 T cell receptor beta chains below, sequenced in a study of regulatory T cells in long-lasting Graves disease. As for time point: newly diagnosed GD, antithyroid drugs for less than 3 months. RNA from PBMCs was the source of the TCR library. TCR beta libraries were built with iRepertoire HTBI primers and Arm-PCR of CDR3 regions. A single record per CDR3 protein comes from TCRdb applying MiXCR to the multiplex PCR reads. The sample has some 490,000 distinct CDR3 sequences, approximately 12% seen once; the top ten hold 7.5% to 9%. The data also belong to a second study, concerning T cells in Graves' hyperthyroidism and ophthalmopathy.

The material was peripheral blood mononuclear cells (PBMCs), obtained at new diagnosis, from a patient treated with antithyroid drugs. The receptors shown here come from a young woman with Graves disease.

This clonotype appeared many times. The gene calls are TRBV12-3 or TRBV12-4 and TRBJ2-3, with 9 nucleotides matching TRBD2. V gave up 3 bases and J gave up 5 bases; unmatched junction bases: 12. This CDR3 is 17 amino acids long. The CDR3 reads CASSFGVAGVLGDTQYF. As DNA, the CDR3 is TGTGCCAGCAGTTTTGGAGTAGCGGGAGTTTTGGGAGATACGCAGTATTTT.

This clonotype was counted many times. The V and J genes are TRBV28 and TRBJ2-5; D is unresolved. The V end was cut by 5 bases, the J end by 4 bases, with 23 bases between. CDR3 length equals 17 residues. The germline V gene has CDR1 MDHEN and CDR2 SYDVKM. Here the CDR3 DNA reads TGTGCCAGCAGTCCCAAGGGTTTCGATAGGGATCGAGAGACCCAGTACTTC. Translated: CASSPKGFDRDRETQYF. The whole variable domain, remainder taken from reference TRBV28 and TRBJ2-5, is DVKVTQSSRYLVKRTGEKVFLECVQDMDHENMFWYRQDPGLGLRLIYFSYDVKMKEKGDIPEGYSVSREKKERFSLILESASTNQTSMYLCASSPKGFDRDRETQYFGPGTRLLVL.

The chain employs TRBV5-6 and TRBJ2-3; no definite D call. This CDR3 has 13 residues. V was shortened by 4 bases and J by 2 bases, with 8 bases between the two germline ends. CDR1 and CDR2 (germline): SGHDT, YYEEEE. CDR3 DNA: TGTGCCAGCAGCCGCAGACACACAGATACGCAGTATTTT. As protein: CASSRRHTDTQYF.

This chain links TRBV9 with TRBJ1-2, with 8 bases identical to TRBD1. V shed 0 bases, J shed 2 bases, and the junction held 3 bases outside the gene matches. Germline V gene lookup returns CDR1 SGDLS and CDR2 YYNGEE. The CDR3 sequence is 15 residues long. CDR3 residues: CASSVAGTGNYGYTF. CDR3 nucleotides: TGTGCCAGCAGCGTAGCGGGGACAGGAAACTATGGCTACACCTTC.

In its sample, this clonotype was seen many times. This chain links TRBV11-3 with TRBJ1-2, with D perhaps TRBD1 (5 bases). This CDR3 spans 13 amino acids. Trimming removed 4 bases at V and 8 bases at J, with 14 bases between. Germline V gene lookup returns CDR1 SGHNT and CDR2 YENEEA. The CDR3 region is CASSSGRLSGYTF. For the CDR3, the DNA is TGTGCCAGCAGCTCGGGACGGTTGAGCGGCTACACCTTC.

This CDR3 is CASSLTSGTFNEQFF. The CDR3 nucleotides read TGTGCCAGCAGTCTGACTAGCGGGACCTTTAATGAGCAGTTCTTC. The chain has TRBV27 and TRBJ2-1; 11 bases align to TRBD2. V shed 5 bases and J 7 bases; nucleotides not matched to a gene: 7. This CDR3 comprises 15 residues. The germline V gene encodes CDR1 MNHEY and CDR2 SMNVEV (reference sequence).

This clonotype was counted ten times or more. This chain links TRBV28 with TRBJ2-7, with 9 bases fitting TRBD2. The CDR3 extends over 16 amino acids. V dropped 2 bases and J dropped 1; count of bases not matched to a gene: 6. CDR1 is MDHEN, CDR2 SYDVKM, per germline. This chain's CDR3 is CASSLVRLAGSYEQYF. CDR3 nucleotides: TGTGCCAGCAGTTTAGTCCGGCTAGCGGGATCCTACGAGCAGTACTTC.

This clonotype has at least ten counts. The rearrangement links TRBV20-1 to TRBJ1-5; D unclear. Germline loops: CDR1 DFQATT, CDR2 SNEGSKA (reference sequence). This CDR3 is built from 12 residues. Trimming pared 5 bases from V and 4 bases from J, leaving 9 bases between. The CDR3 nucleotides are TGCAGTGCTCGCTCGGGGAATCAGCCCCAGCATTTT. Amino acid sequence: CSARSGNQPQHF.

This clonotype has a count of ten or more. This rearrangement joins TRBV13 to TRBJ2-1; 10 bases fit TRBD2. V gave up 8 bases and J gave up 3 bases; unmatched junction bases: 1. The length of the CDR3 is 13 residues. Per germline, CDR1 PRHDT and CDR2 FYEKMQ (reference sequence). CDR3 protein: CASRTSGYNEQFF. In DNA, the CDR3 is TGTGCCAGCCGGACTAGCGGCTACAATGAGCAGTTCTTC.

CDR3: CASSPVGAHGYTF. The CDR3 DNA reads as TGTGCCAGCAGCCCAGTGGGGGCTCATGGCTACACCTTC. The rearrangement joins TRBV28 to TRBJ1-2, with D perhaps TRBD1 (6 bases). Germline V gene sequence: CDR1 MDHEN, CDR2 SYDVKM. V was trimmed by 6 bases and J by 6 bases, leaving 14 bases between them. This CDR3 has 13 amino acids.